This T cell receptor beta chain was recovered during a study of blood T cell repertoires in COVID-19. In the study overall: The samples span acute and convalescent COVID-19 from the United States, Italy and Spain. PBMCs, B-cell-depleted T cells, or T cells provided the cDNA or gDNA that made up the material.

Per the original data handling: Amplification of reference gene primers provided the estimated nucleated cell counts. Using immunoSEQ multiplex PCR, the repertoire was profiled, and TCRdb retains in-frame clones only, with some absent. D and trimming were read from the DNA, whereas the V and J calls and clone size are those reported in that table. This sample yields fewer than 400,000 clones, of which 70% to 90% are seen a single time; around 3% belongs to the top ten. Germline CDR1 SGHAT, CDR2 FQNNGV. Unmatched junction bases numbered 3, after V lost 5 bases and J lost 4 bases. The CDR3 runs to 13 residues.

What was sequenced was peripheral blood. The origin of this receptor is a human donor in a cohort sampled during active COVID-19. V is TRBV11-2 and J is TRBJ2-5; 8 bases align to TRBD2. CDR3 region: CASSPTSGETQYF. The CDR3 DNA follows: TGTGCCAGCAGCCCTACTAGCGGAGAGACCCAGTACTTC.